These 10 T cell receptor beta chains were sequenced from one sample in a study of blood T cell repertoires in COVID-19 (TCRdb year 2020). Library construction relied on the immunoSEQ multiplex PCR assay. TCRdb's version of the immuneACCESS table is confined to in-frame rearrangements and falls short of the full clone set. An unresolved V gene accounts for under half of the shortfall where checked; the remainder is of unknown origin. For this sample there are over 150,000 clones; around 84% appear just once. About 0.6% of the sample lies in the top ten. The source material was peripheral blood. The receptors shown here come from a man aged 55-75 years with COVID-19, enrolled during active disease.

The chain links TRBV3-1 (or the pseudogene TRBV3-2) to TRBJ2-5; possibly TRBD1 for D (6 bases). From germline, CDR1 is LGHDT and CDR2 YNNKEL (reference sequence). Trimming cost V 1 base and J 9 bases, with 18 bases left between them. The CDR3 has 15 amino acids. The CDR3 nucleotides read TGTGCCAGCAGCCAAGGATCGGCTAGCAGGGGTGCCCAGTACTTC. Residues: CASSQGSASRGAQYF.

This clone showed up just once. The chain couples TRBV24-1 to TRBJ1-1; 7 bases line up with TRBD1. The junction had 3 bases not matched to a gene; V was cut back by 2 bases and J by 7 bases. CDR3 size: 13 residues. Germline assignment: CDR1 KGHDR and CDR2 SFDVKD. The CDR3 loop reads CATSDYRDSEAFF. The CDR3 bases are TGTGCCACCAGTGATTACCGGGACAGTGAAGCTTTCTTT.

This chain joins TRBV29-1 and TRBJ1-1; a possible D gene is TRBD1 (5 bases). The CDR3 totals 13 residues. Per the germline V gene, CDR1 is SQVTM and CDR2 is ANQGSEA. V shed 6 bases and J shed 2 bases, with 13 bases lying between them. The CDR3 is CSVLRELNTEAFF. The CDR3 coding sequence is TGCAGCGTCCTCAGGGAACTAAACACTGAAGCTTTCTTT.

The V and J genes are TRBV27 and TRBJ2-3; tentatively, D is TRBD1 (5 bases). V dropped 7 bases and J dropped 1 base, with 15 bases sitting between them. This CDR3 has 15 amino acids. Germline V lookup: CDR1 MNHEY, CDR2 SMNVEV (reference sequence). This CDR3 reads CASTSDNVGTDTQYF. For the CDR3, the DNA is TGTGCCAGCACCTCGGACAACGTGGGCACAGATACGCAGTATTTT.

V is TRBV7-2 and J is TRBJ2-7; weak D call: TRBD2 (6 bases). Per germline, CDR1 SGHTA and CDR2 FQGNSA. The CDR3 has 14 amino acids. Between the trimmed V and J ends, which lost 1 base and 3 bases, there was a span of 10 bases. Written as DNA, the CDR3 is TGTGCCAGCAGCTTAGTGGGGCGGGACTACGAGCAGTACTTC. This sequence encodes CASSLVGRDYEQYF.

The CDR3 loop is CASSLLSNSPLHF. The CDR3 nucleotides read TGTGCCAGCAGTTTATTGAGTAATTCACCCCTCCACTTT. V usage is TRBV12-3 or TRBV12-4 and J usage is TRBJ1-6; D gene ambiguous. The V end was cut by 2 bases, the J end by 6 bases, with 5 bases between. The CDR3 runs to 13 residues.

CDR3 coding DNA: TGTGCCAGCAGCGAAAAATGGAGGGATCGACGTAATTCACCCCTCCACTTT. This codes for CASSEKWRDRRNSPLHF. The rearrangement joins TRBV14 to TRBJ1-6, with D unresolved. This CDR3 has 17 residues. The V and J ends lost 5 bases and 6 bases respectively, with 20 bases between them. Per the germline V gene, CDR1 is SGHDN and CDR2 is FVKESK.

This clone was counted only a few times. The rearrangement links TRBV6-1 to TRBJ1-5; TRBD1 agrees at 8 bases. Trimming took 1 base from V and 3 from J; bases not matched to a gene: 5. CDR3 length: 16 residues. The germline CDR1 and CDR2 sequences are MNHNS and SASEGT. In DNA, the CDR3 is TGTGCCAGCAGTGAAGTCGCAGGGGGCCACAATCAGCCCCAGCATTTT. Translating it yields CASSEVAGGHNQPQHF.

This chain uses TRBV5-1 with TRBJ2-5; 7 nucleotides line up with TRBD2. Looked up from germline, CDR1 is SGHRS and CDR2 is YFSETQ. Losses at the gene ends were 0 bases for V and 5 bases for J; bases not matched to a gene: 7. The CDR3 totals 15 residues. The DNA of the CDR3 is TGCGCCAGCAGCTTGGCCCGGGGAGGGCCGGAGACCCAGTACTTC. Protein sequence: CASSLARGGPETQYF. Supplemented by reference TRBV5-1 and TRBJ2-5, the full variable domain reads KAGVTQTPRYLIKTRGQQVTLSCSPISGHRSVSWYQQTPGQGLQFLFEYFSETQRNKGNFPGRFSGRQFSNSRSEMNVSTLELGDSALYLCASSLARGGPETQYFGPGTRLLVL.

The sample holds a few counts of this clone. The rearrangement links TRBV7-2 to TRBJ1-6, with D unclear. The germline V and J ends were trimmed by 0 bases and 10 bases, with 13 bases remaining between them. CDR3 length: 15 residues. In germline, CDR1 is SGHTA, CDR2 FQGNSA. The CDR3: CASSLAISGKSPLHF. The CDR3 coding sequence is TGTGCCAGCAGCTTAGCTATCTCGGGAAAGTCACCCCTCCACTTT.